This T cell receptor (beta chain) was documented in a study of T cell responses to AZD1222 COVID-19 vaccine. Across the whole study: Analysis merged second doses at about 4 or about 12 weeks. Study results and caveats: Females outnumbered males among donors, who were mostly white British; clonal diversity was possibly underestimated. Repertoires were obtained solely post-peak T cell response.

This table comes from immunoSEQ multiplex PCR, and its TCRdb copy is limited to in-frame clones, with some not included. Found here are around 160,000 clones, around 91% of them singletons; the top ten hold 4% to 6%. The CDR3 is made up of 16 amino acids. V lost 0 bases and J 4 bases, leaving 15 bases between the germline ends. Germline V gene data show CDR1 as LNHNV and CDR2 as YYDKDF (reference sequence). Of note for this clone: The antigen remains unidentified.

This receptor was taken from an adult in good health. Material: peripheral blood, obtained on day 0 of AZD1222 vaccination. The V and J genes are TRBV15 and TRBJ1-2; D is uncertain. The CDR3 DNA reads as TGTGCCACCAGCAGAGATGGGGAAAGTCTCTCCTATGGCTACACCTTC. This gives the protein CATSRDGESLSYGYTF.